These 9 T cell receptor beta chains share one sample of origin, sequenced in a study of blood T cell repertoires in COVID-19 (dated by TCRdb to 2020 to 2021). The library relied on the immunoSEQ multiplex PCR assay. Sourced from immuneACCESS, this table was stored by TCRdb with only in-frame sequences that have V and J called. A share of the clones is absent; for the studies checked, an unresolved V gene accounts for under half, and the remainder has no known explanation. Counted in this sample were more than 85,000 clones; roughly 85% of them appeared once. Clones ranked in the top ten supply around 4.1% of the sample. Sequenced sample: peripheral blood. These TCRs come from a man aged 50 to 59 with acute or convalescent COVID-19.

The chain is built from TRBV19 and TRBJ2-6, with a possible D match to TRBD1 (5 bases). There are 16 residues in the CDR3. The V gene lost 5 bases and the J gene lost 0 bases, with 11 bases spanning the gap. Looked up from germline, CDR1 is LNHDA and CDR2 is SQIVND (reference sequence). CDR3 sequence: CASSRTLRSGANVLTF. CDR3 in DNA: TGTGCCAGTAGTCGGACACTCCGCTCTGGGGCCAACGTCCTGACTTTC.

The chain couples TRBV2 to TRBJ1-2, with unresolved D. The V gene's germline CDR1 is SNHLY and CDR2 FYNNEI. Trimming cost V 4 bases and J 8 bases, with 20 bases left between them. The CDR3 totals 15 residues. The CDR3 reads CASSGDRFSAGGYTF. CDR3 bases: TGTGCCAGCAGTGGGGATAGATTCTCAGCGGGAGGCTACACCTTC.

The sample holds a few counts of this clone. In DNA form, the CDR3 reads TGTGCCAGCAGCCAGGGGACAGCAGACTACGAGCAGTACTTC. It translates to CASSQGTADYEQYF. The rearrangement links TRBV5-6 to TRBJ2-7; 7 positions agree with TRBD1. Germline CDR1 SGHDT, CDR2 YYEEEE. With 4 bases clipped from V and 3 bases from J, the junction kept 7 bases outside the gene matches. The CDR3 extends over 14 amino acids.

This clone was seen a few times. An end of the junction does not agree with germline; a read error may underlie this. V is TRBV14 and J is TRBJ2-7, with 7 bases matching TRBD1. The CDR3 extends over 16 amino acids. In germline, CDR1 is SGHDN, CDR2 FVKESK. DNA of the CDR3: TGTGCCAGCAGCCAAATAACCGGGACAGCCGGCGGCCGGCTGCACTTC. Translation gives CASSQITGTAGGRLHF.

This clone was seen just once. The chain uses TRBV30 and TRBJ1-1, with 7 bases matching TRBD1. The CDR3 contains 13 residues. CDR1 and CDR2 (germline): GTSNPN, SVGIG (reference sequence). V shed 3 bases, J shed 4 bases, and the junction held 5 bases outside the gene matches. This CDR3 is CAWSRGSVTEAFF. For the CDR3, the DNA is TGTGCCTGGAGCAGGGGGTCGGTCACTGAAGCTTTCTTT.

V and J are TRBV11-2 and TRBJ1-1; D remains unclear. CDR3 length: 13 amino acids. V gave up 5 bases and J gave up 2 bases, with 9 bases separating them. Germline assignment: CDR1 SGHAT and CDR2 FQNNGV. The DNA for the CDR3 is TGTGCCAGCAGCCCCGGCGGTAACACTGAAGCTTTCTTT. This sequence encodes CASSPGGNTEAFF.

The V gene is TRBV5-1, the J gene TRBJ2-3, with TRBD2 as a possible D gene (7 bases). Germline V gene sequence: CDR1 SGHRS, CDR2 YFSETQ. The CDR3 runs to 14 residues. V lost 4 bases and J 3 bases, leaving 12 bases between the germline ends. Written as DNA, the CDR3 is TGCGCCAGCAGCGCCGGGGGGCAGACAGATACGCAGTATTTT. Translating it yields CASSAGGQTDTQYF. Full variable domain (remainder filled in from reference TRBV5-1 and TRBJ2-3): KAGVTQTPRYLIKTRGQQVTLSCSPISGHRSVSWYQQTPGQGLQFLFEYFSETQRNKGNFPGRFSGRQFSNSRSEMNVSTLELGDSALYLCASSAGGQTDTQYFGPGTRLTVL.

The chain links TRBV18 to TRBJ1-2; weak D call: TRBD1 (5 bases). The CDR3 spans 16 residues. Germline CDR1 is KGHSH and CDR2 is LQKENI. The V and J ends lost 2 bases and 3 bases respectively, with 16 bases between them. The CDR3 sequence: CASSPIRGGGDYGYTF. DNA for the CDR3: TGTGCCAGCTCACCAATAAGGGGCGGAGGGGACTATGGCTACACCTTC.

The V call is TRBV7-6, the J call TRBJ1-2; tentative D call: TRBD1 (5 bases). CDR1 and CDR2 (germline): SGHVS, FNYEAQ. Trimming cost V 5 bases and J 3 bases, with 10 bases left between them. The CDR3 sequence is 13 residues long. Here the CDR3 reads CASSAGGDYGYTF. CDR3 DNA sequence: TGTGCCAGCAGCGCGGGGGGGGACTATGGCTACACCTTC.